The TCR beta chain described here comes from a study of post-analysis software for immune sequencing data. Prepared libraries of TCR beta cDNA carried unique molecular identifiers. TCRdb fed the PCR reads into MiXCR, producing one record per CDR3 protein. Here the sample spans roughly 800,000 distinct CDR3 sequences, around 46% being singletons. As to this clonotype: Its antigen remains unknown.

Study-level results: People with multiple sclerosis had a significantly lower normalized Chao1 diversity than controls did. Compared with controls, patients had more of roughly five TRBV segments, including TRBV5-6, TRBV5-1 and TRBV20-1.

The CDR3 spans 15 residues. V lost 5 bases to trimming and J lost 0 bases, with 11 bases between them. Germline V gene lookup returns CDR1 LNHDA and CDR2 SQIVND (reference sequence). The source of this sequence is a girl under 18 with multiple sclerosis. Sequencing used blood. The chain couples TRBV19 to TRBJ1-5, with D uncertain. CDR3 bases: TGTGCCAGTAGTTCCCGGGCCGATAGCAATCAGCCCCAGCATTTT. Translated: CASSSRADSNQPQHF.